Each of the 2 T cell receptor beta chains below was sequenced from the same sample in a study of T cell changes during pregnancy in multiple sclerosis. The repertoire was sequenced with immunoSEQ multiplex PCR; TCRdb's copy has only in-frame clones and lacks some. Of tens of thousands of clones in the sample, 91% were seen once. The sequences come from CD4+ T cells from peripheral blood mononuclear cells, collected in the second trimester of pregnancy. Receptors originate from a female donor in good health, enrolled as a control in a pregnancy study.

The V and J genes are TRBV21-1 and TRBJ2-3; the table names TRBD2, a call not compared with the DNA. TRBV21-1 is flagged as a pseudogene. The CDR3 is 16 residues long. The CDR3 sequence is CASSKLAGGLCYTQYF. The CDR3 DNA reads TGTGCCAGCAGCAAACTAGCGGGGGGCCTATGCTATACGCAGTATTTT.

The chain is built from TRBV11-2 and TRBJ1-5; maybe TRBD1 (6 bases). In germline, CDR1 is SGHAT, CDR2 FQNNGV. This CDR3 has 13 amino acids. Trimming pared 5 bases from V and 5 bases from J, leaving 10 bases between. The CDR3, as DNA: TGTGCCAGCAGCAGGACAGTTGATCAGCCCCAGCATTTT. Translation gives CASSRTVDQPQHF.